This TCR beta chain emerged from a study of tumor-infiltrating lymphocytes in primary liver carcinoma. Overall study: Ranging in age from 30 to 69 years, the patients were men and women.

The researchers produced TCR beta cDNA from around 500 ng total RNA with a constant-region primer. What produced the TCR beta libraries was three nested multiplex PCR rounds using slightly modified ARM-PCR. Forward primers for TRBV1-TRBV30 and a C-beta reverse primer served the first two PCR rounds, at around 11 cycles each. TCRdb reanalysed the multiplex PCR reads using MiXCR and keeps one entry per CDR3 protein. The repertoire includes 80,000 to 100,000 distinct CDR3 sequences, approximately 68% of them detected once, and approximately 30% sits in the top ten. V was pared by 3 bases and J by 6 bases, with 8 bases of the junction left unmatched. This CDR3 spans 16 amino acids. Germline V gene data show CDR1 as MNHEY and CDR2 as SVGEGT. This clonotype was counted at least ten times. The antigen remains unidentified. Overall study findings and caveats: Against blood, tumors held a significantly higher top-250-clone fraction (p = 0.039). Between tumor regions, pairs overlapped more than tumor-adjacent and tumor-blood pairs did.

Co-extraction of both nucleic acids (RNA and DNA) used about 19-33 mg of unsorted bulk tissue. Chronic HBV infection was present in the patients, who were treatment-naive. Sequencing was performed on tumor-adjacent normal liver tissue. The chain combines TRBV6-2 or TRBV6-3 with TRBJ2-4; 10 bases agree with TRBD2. The receptor was derived from a man in his forties with primary liver carcinoma and hepatitis B virus infection. The CDR3 loop reads CASSYTRTSGSNIQYF. The DNA of the CDR3 is TGTGCCAGCAGTTATACCCGGACTAGCGGCTCAAACATTCAGTACTTC.